This T cell receptor (beta chain) was profiled in a study of response to subunit inactivated influenza vaccine. There are a few counts of this clonotype. Using its own MiXCR run on the RT-PCR reads, TCRdb lists one record per CDR3 protein. The table lists about 570,000 distinct CDR3 sequences, roughly 10% of them singletons. This CDR3 spans 13 amino acids. Germline lookup yields CDR1 SGHVS and CDR2 FQNEAQ. The germline V and J ends were trimmed by 6 bases and 1 base, with 9 bases remaining between them. This sample also belongs to another study, concerning T cells expressing NK-cell markers. According to that study: The TCR beta cDNA came from 5'RACE template switching with UMIs. Sorted CD3+CD56+NKG2C+, CD3+CD56+NKG2C- and CD3+CD56-NKG2C+ T cells provided the TCR beta repertoires.

The receptor was derived from a man over 45 who received an inactivated influenza vaccine. The sequencing here drew on PBMCs from blood, taken on the day of vaccination. The chain combines TRBV7-8 with TRBJ1-1; D call uncertain. CDR3 sequence: CASRWGSNTEAFF. In DNA, the CDR3 is TGTGCCAGCAGATGGGGATCGAACACTGAAGCTTTCTTT. The full variable domain, completed using reference TRBV7-8 and TRBJ1-1, is GAGVSQSPRYKVAKRGQDVALRCDPISGHVSLFWYQQALGQGPEFLTYFQNEAQLDKSGLPSDRFFAERPEGSVSTLKIQRTQQEDSAVYLCASRWGSNTEAFFGQGTRLTVV.